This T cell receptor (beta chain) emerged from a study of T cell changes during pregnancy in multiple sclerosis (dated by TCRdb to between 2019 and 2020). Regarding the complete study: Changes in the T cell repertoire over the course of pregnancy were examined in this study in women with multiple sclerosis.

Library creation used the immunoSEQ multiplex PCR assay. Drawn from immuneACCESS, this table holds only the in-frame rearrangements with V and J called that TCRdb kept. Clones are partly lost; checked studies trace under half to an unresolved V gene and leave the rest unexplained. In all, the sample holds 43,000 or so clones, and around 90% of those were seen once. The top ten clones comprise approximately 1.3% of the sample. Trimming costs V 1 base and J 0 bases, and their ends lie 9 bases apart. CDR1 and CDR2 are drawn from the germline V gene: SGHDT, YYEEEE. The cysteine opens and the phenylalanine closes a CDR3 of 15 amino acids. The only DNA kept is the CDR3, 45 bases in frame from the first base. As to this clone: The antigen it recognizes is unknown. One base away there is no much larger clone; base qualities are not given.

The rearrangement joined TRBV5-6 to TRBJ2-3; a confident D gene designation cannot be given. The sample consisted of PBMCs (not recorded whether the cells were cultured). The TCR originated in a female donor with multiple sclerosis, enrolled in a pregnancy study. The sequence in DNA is TGTGCCAGCAGCTTGCTACAACTTAGCACAGATACGCAGTATTTT. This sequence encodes CASSLLQLSTDTQYF.